Presented here are 22 T cell receptor beta chains from one specimen sequenced in a study of blood T cell repertoires in COVID-19 (TCRdb year 2020). Receptor amplification or capture employed the immunoSEQ multiplex PCR assay. TCRdb limited this immuneACCESS table to in-frame rearrangements with V and J called. A share of clones is missing; checked studies link under half to unresolved V genes, and the rest is unexplained. The sample includes around 340,000 clones, with roughly nine tenths observed a single time. Less than 5% of the sample lies in the top ten. The sample taken for sequencing was peripheral blood. These receptors originate from a woman aged 60 to 75 with COVID-19, enrolled during active disease.

CDR3 sequence reads: CASSWGQANYGYTF. CDR3 bases: TGTGCCAGCAGCTGGGGACAGGCGAACTATGGCTACACCTTC. The V gene is TRBV13, the J gene TRBJ1-2; 8 nucleotides agree with TRBD1. The CDR3 sequence is 14 residues long. Trimming at V came to 4 bases and at J to 2 bases, leaving 3 bases not matched to a gene. Germline CDR1 reads PRHDT; CDR2 reads FYEKMQ (reference sequence).

The gene calls are TRBV18 and TRBJ1-1; D gene ambiguous. This CDR3 region has 15 residues. Trimming cost V 2 bases and J 4 bases, with 14 bases left between them. Germline-derived CDR1 and CDR2 are KGHSH and LQKENI. CDR3 DNA: TGTGCCAGCTCACCAGGCGGGAATTATGGCACTGAAGCTTTCTTT. Protein sequence: CASSPGGNYGTEAFF.

The rearrangement links TRBV7-3 to TRBJ1-2; 9 positions agree with TRBD1. V gave up 5 bases and J gave up 1 base; unmatched junction bases: 2. CDR1 and CDR2 from the germline V gene are SGHTA and FQGTGA. The CDR3 is 14 residues long. The CDR3 spells CASSPGQGNYGYTF. In DNA form, the CDR3 reads TGTGCCAGCAGCCCGGGACAGGGTAACTATGGCTACACCTTC.

This clone has a single count. CDR3: CSVWGSGGYTF. CDR3 DNA sequence: TGCAGCGTTTGGGGCAGCGGGGGCTACACCTTC. J is TRBJ1-2 and V is TRBV29-1; TRBD1 might be the D (5 bases). The V end lost 5 bases, the J end lost 8 bases, and 12 bases lay between the germline ends. Germline V gene sequence: CDR1 SQVTM, CDR2 ANQGSEA. CDR3 length: 11 amino acids. The full variable domain, with the rest looked up from reference TRBV29-1 and TRBJ1-2, is SAVISQKPSRDICQRGTSLTIQCQVDSQVTMMFWYRQQPGQSLTLIATANQGSEATYESGFVIDKFPISRPNLTFSTLTVSNMSPEDSSIYLCSVWGSGGYTFGSGTRLTVV.

The chain combines TRBV5-1 with TRBJ2-1; a weak D match, TRBD1 (6 bases). V was clipped by 0 bases and J by 5 bases, with 12 bases between them. The CDR3 has 15 amino acids. Per the germline V gene, CDR1 is SGHRS and CDR2 is YFSETQ. The CDR3 spells CASSLAGTHNNEQFF. CDR3 sequence (DNA): TGCGCCAGCAGCTTGGCGGGGACACATAACAATGAGCAGTTCTTC.

The rearrangement joins TRBV19 to TRBJ1-2; D unresolved. This CDR3 has 16 amino acids. The V end lost 9 bases, the J end lost 4 bases, and 24 bases lay between the germline ends. Germline lookup yields CDR1 LNHDA and CDR2 SQIVND (reference sequence). The CDR3 spells CASNYGGVEDFYGYTF. The DNA for the CDR3 is TGTGCCAGCAACTACGGTGGAGTCGAAGATTTCTATGGCTACACCTTC. Combining the CDR3 with reference TRBV19 and TRBJ1-2 gives the whole variable domain DGGITQSPKYLFRKEGQNVTLSCEQNLNHDAMYWYRQDPGQGLRLIYYSQIVNDFQKGDIAEGYSVSREKKESFPLTVTSAQKNPTAFYLCASNYGGVEDFYGYTFGSGTRLTVV.

The chain couples TRBV9 to TRBJ2-1; TRBD2 aligns across 8 bases. The V and J ends lost 0 bases and 7 bases, in that order; junction bases with no gene match: 12. The CDR3 is made up of 17 amino acids. Germline-derived CDR1 and CDR2 are SGDLS and YYNGEE. In nucleotides, the CDR3 is TGTGCCAGCAGCGTAGCAACGGGGGGGCTAAAGAGGAATGAGCAGTTCTTC. It codes for CASSVATGGLKRNEQFF.

This clone has a single count. The chain carries TRBV7-9 and TRBJ2-7; a weak D match, TRBD1 (6 bases). Germline V CDR1 and CDR2: SEHNR, FQNEAQ (reference sequence). Trimming removed 5 bases from V and 7 bases from J, with 12 bases in between. The CDR3 covers 12 residues. The CDR3 DNA sequence: TGTGCCAGCAGCCCACAGGGCGGGGAGCAGTACTTC. This gives the protein CASSPQGGEQYF.

In the case of this clone: The sample holds other DNA sequences that translate to the same CDR3. The rearrangement links TRBV5-1 to TRBJ1-1; no reliable D call. Germline CDR1 and CDR2: SGHRS and YFSETQ. This CDR3 has 12 amino acids. V lost 0 bases, J lost 5 bases, and 5 bases lay in between. CDR3 nucleotide sequence: TGCGCCAGCAGCTTGGGGCTGACTGAAGCTTTCTTT. The encoded protein is CASSLGLTEAFF.

V usage is TRBV5-1 and J usage is TRBJ2-2; maybe TRBD2 (6 bases). V lost 4 bases and J 1 base, leaving 14 bases between the germline ends. CDR1 and CDR2 from the germline V gene are SGHRS and YFSETQ. CDR3 size: 16 residues. CDR3 protein: CASSPGLLLNTGELFF. The CDR3 nucleotides read TGCGCCAGCAGCCCCGGACTACTACTGAACACCGGGGAGCTGTTTTTT.

This chain joins TRBV6-5 and TRBJ1-2, with D tentatively TRBD1 (6 bases). The CDR3 length is 13 residues. Trimming pared 6 bases from V and 4 bases from J, leaving 12 bases between. Germline values: CDR1 MNHEY, CDR2 SVGAGI. The DNA for the CDR3 is TGTGCCAGCAGGGATACAGGGACCTATGGCTACACCTTC. Its protein product is CASRDTGTYGYTF.

The chain recombines TRBV4-1 with TRBJ1-4, with 7 bases identical to TRBD1. J lost 8 bases, V lost 2 bases, and 14 bases had no gene match. The germline V gene encodes CDR1 MGHRA and CDR2 YSYEKL. There are 17 residues in the CDR3. CDR3 region: CASSQQPQAGGGEKLFF. CDR3 in DNA: TGCGCCAGCAGCCAACAACCTCAGGCAGGGGGTGGGGAAAAACTGTTTTTT.

J is TRBJ2-5 and V is TRBV19; 8 bases agree with TRBD2. Germline trimming cut 5 bases from V and 2 bases from J; bases unmatched to any gene: 7. Germline V gene sequence: CDR1 LNHDA, CDR2 SQIVND (reference sequence). This CDR3 contains 15 residues. The CDR3 is CASSGLAGRQETQYF. CDR3 bases: TGTGCCAGTAGTGGCTTAGCGGGGAGACAAGAGACCCAGTACTTC.

The chain combines TRBV12-5 with TRBJ1-1; maybe TRBD1 (5 bases). The CDR3 has 23 residues. The germline V gene encodes CDR1 LGHNT and CDR2 FRNRAP. V lost 1 base and J 10 bases, leaving 43 bases between the germline ends. The CDR3 spells CASGLAPSSGVGSRLWGAVAAFF. DNA of the CDR3: TGTGCTAGTGGTTTGGCACCTTCGTCGGGGGTGGGCAGCCGCCTTTGGGGAGCGGTTGCAGCTTTCTTT.

The J gene is TRBJ1-2, the V gene TRBV28, with 7 bases that match TRBD1. The V segment lost 6 bases and the J segment 2 bases; nucleotides outside the gene matches: 9. Germline values: CDR1 MDHEN, CDR2 SYDVKM. This CDR3 has 15 residues. CDR3 nucleotides: TGTGCCAGCAGCCGGGACAGTTTGGTGAACTATGGCTACACCTTC. It specifies CASSRDSLVNYGYTF.

This chain joins TRBV14 and TRBJ1-5; D is unresolved. Trimming left V 4 bases short and J 3 bases short, with 7 bases between. Germline CDR1 SGHDN, CDR2 FVKESK. The CDR3 is made up of 13 amino acids. CDR3 DNA sequence: TGTGCCAGCAGCCGACATCTCAATCAGCCCCAGCATTTT. This gives the protein CASSRHLNQPQHF.

This chain links TRBV7-3 with TRBJ1-2; D remains unclear. Germline values: CDR1 SGHTA, CDR2 FQGTGA. The CDR3 runs 13 residues. The ends were cut back, 8 bases at V and 0 bases at J, with 10 bases in the middle. This CDR3 is CASSRGANYGYTF. CDR3 sequence (DNA): TGTGCCAGCTCTCGCGGGGCTAACTATGGCTACACCTTC. The whole variable domain, remainder taken from reference TRBV7-3 and TRBJ1-2, is GAGVSQTPSNKVTEKGKYVELRCDPISGHTALYWYRQSLGQGPEFLIYFQGTGAADDSGLPNDRFFAVRPEGSVSTLKIQRTERGDSAVYLCASSRGANYGYTFGSGTRLTVV.

The chain joins TRBV2 to TRBJ2-3; D possibly corresponds to TRBD1 (5 bases). The germline V gene encodes CDR1 SNHLY and CDR2 FYNNEI. The CDR3 is 13 residues long. The V gene lost 5 bases and the J gene lost 5 bases, with 11 bases spanning the gap. The CDR3 loop is CASSRDRQDTQYF. In DNA, the CDR3 is TGTGCCAGCAGTCGAGACAGACAAGATACGCAGTATTTT.

The rearrangement links TRBV10-3 to TRBJ2-1; possible D gene TRBD2, 5 bases. In germline, CDR1 is ENHRY, CDR2 SYGVKD. The CDR3 has 15 amino acids. Trimming removed 4 bases at V and 6 bases at J, with 16 bases between. The CDR3 DNA sequence: TGTGCCATCAGTGCGGCTAGCAGCTGGTCCAATGAGCAGTTCTTC. Translation: CAISAASSWSNEQFF.

The chain is built from TRBV21-1 and TRBJ2-5; TRBD2, as called in the table, went unchecked against the DNA. TRBV21-1 is assigned pseudogene status. The CDR3 spans 17 residues. The CDR3 DNA sequence: TGTGCCAGCAGCTGGCCAGGACTAGCGGGGTTCCAAGAGACCCAGTACTTC. It translates to CASSWPGLAGFQETQYF.

The chain joins TRBV5-6 to TRBJ2-5, with D perhaps TRBD2 (6 bases). Trimming took 4 bases from V and 2 from J, leaving 15 bases between them. The CDR3 has 15 residues. Germline lookup yields CDR1 SGHDT and CDR2 YYEEEE. In nucleotides, the CDR3 is TGTGCCAGCAGCCTTAGTCTAGCGCCTCAAGAGACCCAGTACTTC. It yields the protein CASSLSLAPQETQYF.

The chain is built from TRBV9 and TRBJ1-2, with D perhaps TRBD1 (5 bases). Per germline, CDR1 SGDLS and CDR2 YYNGEE. V was shortened by 4 bases and J by 9 bases, with 10 bases between the two germline ends. The CDR3 runs to 11 residues. CDR3 in amino acids: CASSRGGSYTF. The DNA for the CDR3 is TGTGCCAGCAGCAGGGGAGGTAGCTACACCTTC.